Listed below are T cell receptor beta chains from one sample, sequenced in a study of T cell changes during pregnancy in multiple sclerosis. Method: immunoSEQ multiplex PCR; TCRdb's copy keeps in-frame clones and lacks some. The table includes over 90,000 clones, roughly 92% detected once. The sequencing used peripheral blood, collected after pregnancy. These receptors were obtained from a female donor with multiple sclerosis, enrolled in a pregnancy study. Both conserved end residues are part of each CDR3. A D gene is named only where the DNA matches it firmly. The size entry is marked missing in some rows and otherwise reads once, few, many or a size class.

j_call d_call v_call clone_size cdr3_nt cdr3_aa
TRBJ1-4 TRBD1 TRBV6-1 NA TGTGCCAGCAGTGACCGGGACAGGGTGGGGCAGACTAATGAAAAACTGTTTTTT CASSDRDRVGQTNEKLFF
TRBJ1-5 TRBD1 TRBV6-6 NA TGTGCCAGCAGTTCTCAGGACAGGGGGGGACAGCCCCAGCATTTT CASSSQDRGGQPQHF
TRBJ2-5 TRBD2 TRBV2 NA TGTGCCAGCGGAGGACTAGCGGGGGCTAGGACCCAGTACTTC CASGGLAGARTQYF
TRBJ2-7 NA TRBV15 NA TGTGCCACCAGACGGGACATAGCCTACGAGCAGTACTTC CATRRDIAYEQYF
TRBJ2-2 NA TRBV7-3 NA TGTGCCAGCAGTCTTCTCGTGGGAGACAACACCGGGGAGCTGTTTTTT CASSLLVGDNTGELFF
TRBJ1-6 NA TRBV14 NA TGTGCCAGCAGCAATAGACTCGGGAATTCACCCCTCCACTTT CASSNRLGNSPLHF
TRBJ1-3 TRBD1 TRBV5-1 NA TGCGCCAGCAGATGGACAGGGGCCTCTGGAAACACCATATATTTT CASRWTGASGNTIYF
TRBJ1-1 NA TRBV11-2 NA TGTGCCAGCACCTCGCTCCGGGATGAGGGCACTGAAGCTTTCTTT CASTSLRDEGTEAFF
TRBJ2-3 TRBD2 TRBV25-1 few TGTGCCAGCAGTGCCCCGGGACTAGCAGCGGATACGCAGTATTTT CASSAPGLAADTQYF
TRBJ2-7 TRBD2 TRBV11-2 NA TGTGCCAGCAGTGTGCTGGCGGGGGGATCTTACTACGAGCAGTACTTC CASSVLAGGSYYEQYF
TRBJ2-1 NA TRBV19 NA TGTGCCAGTATTGGGCGCGACGGAAGCTCCTACAATGAGCAGTTCTTC CASIGRDGSSYNEQFF
TRBJ1-5 NA TRBV28 NA TGTGCCAGCAGTTTACAGGGGTTGTTTCAGCCCCAGCATTTT CASSLQGLFQPQHF
TRBJ2-7 TRBD2 TRBV7-9 NA TGTGCCAGCAGCTTAGTTAGCGGGAGGGTCGGCTACGAGCAGTACTTC CASSLVSGRVGYEQYF
TRBJ1-1 NA TRBV7-9 NA TGTGCCAGCAGCTTAGGAGGGATGAACACTGAAGCTTTCTTT CASSLGGMNTEAFF
TRBJ2-3 TRBD2 TRBV6-4 NA TGTGCCAGCAGTGTAATAGCGGGAGGCACAGATACGCAGTATTTT CASSVIAGGTDTQYF
TRBJ2-7 NA TRBV28 NA TGTGCCAGCAGTTTAGGTCCCGGGTGGAGGGCCTCCTACGAGCAGTACTTC CASSLGPGWRASYEQYF
TRBJ2-1 NA TRBV4-3 NA TGCGCCAGCAGCCAAGTTAGCCGGGGTTGGGAGCAGTTCTTC CASSQVSRGWEQFF
TRBJ1-2 NA TRBV25-1 NA TGTGCCAGCAGTGAATTAGTCGGTGCTAACTATGGCTACACCTTC CASSELVGANYGYTF
TRBJ2-7 TRBD2 TRBV15 NA TGTGCCACCAGCATGGGTCGGGGGGGGACCTCCTACGAGCAGTACTTC CATSMGRGGTSYEQYF
TRBJ2-3 NA TRBV5-1 NA TGCGCCAGCAGCTTGGGAGAGGCAGCCTCTAGCACAGATACGCAGTATTTT CASSLGEAASSTDTQYF
TRBJ1-1 NA TRBV27 NA TGTGCCAGCAGGATGCAGGGGTTGAACACTGAAGCTTTCTTT CASRMQGLNTEAFF
TRBJ2-5 TRBD2 TRBV28 NA TGTGCCAGCAGCCACGAGCGGGGATCCCAAGAGACCCAGTACTTC CASSHERGSQETQYF
TRBJ1-1 TRBD1 TRBV19 NA TGTGCCAGTAGCTTCAGGGGGCCCAACACTGAAGCTTTCTTT CASSFRGPNTEAFF
TRBJ2-2 TRBD2 TRBV25-1 NA TGTGCCAGCAGTGCCTTGGGGGGGGCGAACACCGGGGAGCTGTTTTTT CASSALGGANTGELFF
TRBJ1-1 NA TRBV11-2 NA TGTGCCAGCAGCTTAAACAGGGCCGATCGGCCTGAAGCTTTCTTT CASSLNRADRPEAFF
TRBJ1-4 NA TRBV5-1 NA TGCGCCAGCAGCTTGGCGCAGTCAGGGGAAAAACTGTTTTTT CASSLAQSGEKLFF
TRBJ2-7 TRBD2 TRBV9 NA TGTGCCAGCAGCCCTAGCGGGAGAAGGTACGAGCAGTACTTC CASSPSGRRYEQYF
TRBJ2-3 NA TRBV18 NA TGTGCCAGCTCACCGGGCGGGGAGGGCACAGATACGCAGTATTTT CASSPGGEGTDTQYF
TRBJ2-3 NA TRBV4-1 NA TGCGCCAGCAGCCAAACACCTACTCGGGGGTCTAGCACAGATACGCAGTATTTT CASSQTPTRGSSTDTQYF
TRBJ2-3 NA TRBV9 NA TGTGCCAGCAGCCCTTCGGGCGGGGTCACAGATACGCAGTATTTT CASSPSGGVTDTQYF
TRBJ2-7 TRBD1 TRBV4-1 NA TGCGCCAGCAGCCCGGACAGGGACTCCTACGAGCAGTACTTC CASSPDRDSYEQYF